The source of this T cell receptor (beta chain) is a study of T cell responses to AZD1222 COVID-19 vaccine. Across the whole study: Samples with a second dose at about 4 or about 12 weeks were pooled together. Whole-study findings and limits: Within unmutated variant regions lay the reported targets of nearly half of spike-specific TCRs.

From germline, CDR1 is GTSNPN and CDR2 SVGIG (reference sequence). This CDR3 has 15 residues. V shed 4 bases and J shed 0 bases, with 15 bases lying between them. Measured with immunoSEQ multiplex PCR; TCRdb has only the in-frame clones, and not every one. Of roughly 80,000 clones listed, 75% to 90% are singletons. Turning to this clone: Antigen specificity is unknown.

The sample was peripheral blood, taken on day 0 of AZD1222 vaccination. The chain joins TRBV30 to TRBJ1-1, with D tentatively TRBD1 (5 bases). This sequence originates from an adult in good health. For the CDR3, the DNA is TGTGCCTGGACTAATGGACAATCCCTGAACACTGAAGCTTTCTTT. Protein sequence: CAWTNGQSLNTEAFF.